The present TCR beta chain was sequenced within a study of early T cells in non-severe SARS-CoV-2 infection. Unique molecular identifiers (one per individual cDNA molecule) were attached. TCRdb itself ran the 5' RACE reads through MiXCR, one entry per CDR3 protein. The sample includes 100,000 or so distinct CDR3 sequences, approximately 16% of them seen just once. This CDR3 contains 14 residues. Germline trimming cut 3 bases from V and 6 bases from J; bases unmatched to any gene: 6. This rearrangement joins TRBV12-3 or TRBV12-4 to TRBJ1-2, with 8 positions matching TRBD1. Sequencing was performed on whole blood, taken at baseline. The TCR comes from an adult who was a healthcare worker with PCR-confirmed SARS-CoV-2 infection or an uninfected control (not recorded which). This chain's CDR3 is CASSLDRVWNGYTF. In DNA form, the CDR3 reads TGTGCCAGCAGTTTGGACAGGGTTTGGAATGGCTACACCTTC.